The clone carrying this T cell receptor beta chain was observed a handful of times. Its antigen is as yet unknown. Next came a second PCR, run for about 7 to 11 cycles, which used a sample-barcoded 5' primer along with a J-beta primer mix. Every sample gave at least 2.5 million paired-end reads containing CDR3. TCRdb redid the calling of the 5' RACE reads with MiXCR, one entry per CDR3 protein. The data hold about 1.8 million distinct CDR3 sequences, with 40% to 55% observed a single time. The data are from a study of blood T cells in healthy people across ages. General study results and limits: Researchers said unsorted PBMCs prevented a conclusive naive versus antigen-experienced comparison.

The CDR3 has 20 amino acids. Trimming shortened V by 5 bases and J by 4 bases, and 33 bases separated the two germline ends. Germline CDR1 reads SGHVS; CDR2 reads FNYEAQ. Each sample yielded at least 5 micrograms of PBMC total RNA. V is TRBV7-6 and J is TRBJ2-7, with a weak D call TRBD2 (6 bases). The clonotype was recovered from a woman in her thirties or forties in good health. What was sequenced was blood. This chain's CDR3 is CASSPRVAGTLFGAEYEQYF. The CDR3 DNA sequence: TGTGCCAGCAGCCCGAGAGTGGCGGGGACCCTATTCGGGGCGGAATACGAGCAGTACTTC.